The 28 T cell receptor beta chains presented below share a single source sample, sequenced in a study of blood T cell repertoires in COVID-19. Clones were sequenced by immunoSEQ multiplex PCR, and TCRdb holds only the in-frame ones, with some missing. Here the sample spans some 130,000 clones, roughly four fifths being singletons. The sample comprised peripheral blood. The receptors stem from a human donor in a cohort sampled during active COVID-19.

This clone was recorded a few times. The chain is built from TRBV13 and TRBJ2-7; possibly TRBD2 for D (7 bases). There are 15 residues in the CDR3. Trimming stripped 3 bases from V and 0 bases from J, with 12 bases between. Germline values: CDR1 PRHDT, CDR2 FYEKMQ (reference sequence). The CDR3 DNA reads TGTGCCAGCAGCTTGGTGCGGGGGCCCTCCTACGAGCAGTACTTC. This encodes CASSLVRGPSYEQYF.

The V gene is TRBV28, the J gene TRBJ1-4, with 12 bases lining up with TRBD1. There are 18 residues in the CDR3. V lost 3 bases, J lost 4 bases, and 9 bases stayed unmatched. Germline CDR1 and CDR2: MDHEN and SYDVKM. CDR3 protein: CASSFTRDRGLGNEKLFF. The CDR3 nucleotides read TGTGCCAGCAGTTTTACCCGGGACAGGGGGCTGGGTAATGAAAAACTGTTTTTT.

The chain links TRBV6-1 to TRBJ2-2; 7 bases are shared with TRBD2. The CDR3 is 17 residues long. Germline trimming cut 1 base from V and 5 bases from J; bases unmatched to any gene: 10. Germline V gives CDR1 MNHNS, CDR2 SASEGT. DNA of the CDR3: TGTGCCAGCAGTGAAGTGATGGGGCGGGGGATAACCGGGGAGCTGTTTTTT. It encodes CASSEVMGRGITGELFF.

The chain employs TRBV5-4 and TRBJ2-7, with 9 nucleotides matching TRBD1. This CDR3 is 14 amino acids long. J lost 5 bases, V lost 4 bases, and 7 bases had no gene match. Germline V gene lookup returns CDR1 SGHNT and CDR2 YYREEE (reference sequence). The CDR3 DNA sequence: TGTGCCAGCAGCACCCTAACAGGGGGCCACGAGCAGTACTTC. This encodes CASSTLTGGHEQYF.

The rearrangement uses TRBV7-9 and TRBJ1-1; D gene unclear. The CDR3 loop spans 11 amino acids. Trimming removed 8 bases from V and 0 bases from J, with 4 bases in between. Germline CDR1 reads SEHNR; CDR2 reads FQNEAQ (reference sequence). CDR3 residues: CASGMNTEAFF. CDR3 coding DNA: TGTGCCAGCGGCATGAACACTGAAGCTTTCTTT.

The CDR3: CASTPFRGQGDTEAFF. CDR3 DNA: TGTGCCAGTACACCCTTCAGGGGACAGGGGGACACTGAAGCTTTCTTT. The chain recombines TRBV19 with TRBJ1-1, with 11 nucleotides matching TRBD1. After removal of 7 bases from V and 3 bases from J, the junction contained 10 bases not matched to a gene. The CDR3 covers 16 residues. The germline gives CDR1 LNHDA, CDR2 SQIVND (reference sequence).

The rearrangement uses TRBV19 and TRBJ2-1, with D tentatively TRBD2 (6 bases). Trimming took off 9 bases at V and 6 bases at J, with 15 bases between the two ends. Per the germline V gene, CDR1 is LNHDA and CDR2 is SQIVND (reference sequence). This CDR3 comprises 13 residues. CDR3 sequence: CASGGSAINEQFF. Here the CDR3 DNA reads TGTGCCAGCGGGGGTAGCGCCATCAATGAGCAGTTCTTC.

This clone was seen only a few times. J is TRBJ1-6 and V is TRBV19; TRBD1 matches 7 bases. CDR3 length: 15 amino acids. V lost 4 bases and J lost 9; bases outside the gene matches: 9. Germline CDR1 reads LNHDA; CDR2 reads SQIVND (reference sequence). In DNA, the CDR3 is TGTGCCAGTAGTAGTGAACAGGGGCGAGGTTCACCCCTCCACTTT. It specifies CASSSEQGRGSPLHF. Filled out from reference TRBV19 and TRBJ1-6, the complete variable domain reads DGGITQSPKYLFRKEGQNVTLSCEQNLNHDAMYWYRQDPGQGLRLIYYSQIVNDFQKGDIAEGYSVSREKKESFPLTVTSAQKNPTAFYLCASSSEQGRGSPLHFGNGTRLTVT.

V and J are TRBV5-1 and TRBJ2-7; TRBD2 is a possible D gene (7 bases). The CDR3 extends over 16 amino acids. Per the germline V gene, CDR1 is SGHRS and CDR2 is YFSETQ. Deletions cut 4 bases from V and 2 bases from J, with 19 bases between. CDR3 region: CASSARAWGGPYEQYF. CDR3 DNA sequence: TGCGCCAGCAGCGCCCGAGCATGGGGGGGCCCCTACGAGCAGTACTTC.

The chain joins TRBV10-1 to TRBJ1-1; D might be TRBD1 (5 bases). Germline V gives CDR1 WNHNN, CDR2 SYGVQD (reference sequence). Trimming removed 5 bases from V and 4 bases from J, with 14 bases in between. This CDR3 region has 14 residues. CDR3 DNA: TGCGCCAGCAGTCCCCAGAGGGGAGGCACTGAAGCTTTCTTT. This translates into CASSPQRGGTEAFF.

The chain is built from TRBV28 and TRBJ1-5, with TRBD1 identical over 9 bases. Germline loops: CDR1 MDHEN, CDR2 SYDVKM. The CDR3 is made up of 16 amino acids. Unmatched junction bases numbered 6, after V lost 1 base and J lost 5 bases. Here the CDR3 reads CASSLSGQGTHQPQHF. The DNA of the CDR3 is TGTGCCAGCAGTTTATCAGGACAGGGGACGCATCAGCCCCAGCATTTT.

The rearrangement links TRBV6-5 to TRBJ1-2; 7 nucleotides match TRBD1. Germline V gives CDR1 MNHEY, CDR2 SVGAGI. CDR3 length: 14 amino acids. With V trimmed by 6 bases and J by 4 bases, 8 bases remained unmatched. CDR3: CASRPRDSLYGYTF. In DNA form, the CDR3 reads TGTGCCAGCAGGCCCAGGGACAGCCTCTATGGCTACACCTTC.

The chain combines TRBV7-8 with TRBJ1-4, with 8 bases fitting TRBD1. The CDR3 consists of 16 residues. V was clipped by 5 bases and J by 4 bases; unmatched bases: 9. CDR1 SGHVS and CDR2 FQNEAQ come from the germline V gene. CDR3 sequence (DNA): TGTGCCAGCAGCGGGGGACAGGTCGGTGTTAATGAAAAACTGTTTTTT. The encoded protein is CASSGGQVGVNEKLFF.

This chain uses TRBV5-8 with TRBJ2-5; possibly TRBD1 for D (6 bases). V gave up 2 bases and J gave up 2 bases, with 16 bases separating them. This CDR3 spans 16 amino acids. Germline V lookup: CDR1 SGHTS, CDR2 YDEGEE. CDR3 protein: CASSLQGFATQETQYF. In DNA, the CDR3 is TGTGCCAGCAGCTTACAGGGTTTTGCAACGCAAGAGACCCAGTACTTC.

The V call is TRBV30, the J call TRBJ1-1; maybe TRBD1 (5 bases). The germline V and J ends were trimmed by 1 base and 0 bases, with 6 bases remaining between them. The germline V gene encodes CDR1 GTSNPN and CDR2 SVGIG (reference sequence). This CDR3 is 13 amino acids long. The CDR3 DNA reads as TGTGCCTGGAGTGAGGACATGAACACTGAAGCTTTCTTT. This translates into CAWSEDMNTEAFF.

V usage is TRBV9 and J usage is TRBJ2-4; possible D gene TRBD1, 5 bases. Trimming left V 3 bases short and J 8 bases short, with 9 bases between. The CDR3 runs 12 residues. Germline V gene lookup returns CDR1 SGDLS and CDR2 YYNGEE. The CDR3: CASSGEGDIQYF. The CDR3 nucleotides are TGTGCCAGCAGCGGAGAAGGGGACATTCAGTACTTC.

This chain uses TRBV5-5 with TRBJ1-5; 9 bases are a match to TRBD1. The CDR3 loop spans 15 amino acids. CDR1 SGHKS and CDR2 YYEKEE come from the germline V gene (reference sequence). V shed 0 bases, J shed 7 bases, and the junction held 5 bases outside the gene matches. The CDR3 protein is CASSLEDRGRQPQHF. For the CDR3, the DNA is TGTGCCAGCAGCTTGGAGGACAGGGGAAGGCAGCCCCAGCATTTT.

The CDR3 is CASSQDRWGLGGYTF. The CDR3 DNA reads TGTGCCAGCAGCCAAGATCGTTGGGGGCTCGGTGGCTACACCTTC. The genes are TRBV3-1 (or the pseudogene TRBV3-2) and TRBJ1-2; D perhaps matches TRBD1 (6 bases). Trimming removed 0 bases at V and 7 bases at J, with 15 bases between. The CDR3 has 15 residues. CDR1 is LGHDT, CDR2 YNNKEL, per germline (reference sequence).

The chain recombines TRBV28 with TRBJ1-2; weak D call: TRBD1 (5 bases). This CDR3 contains 16 residues. Trimming cost V 1 base and J 7 bases, with 19 bases left between them. Germline lookup yields CDR1 MDHEN and CDR2 SYDVKM. Written as DNA, the CDR3 is TGTGCCAGCAGTTTATTTGGAGTAGGCGTGGGGGGTGGCTACACCTTC. Translating it yields CASSLFGVGVGGGYTF.

This sequence joins TRBV27 and TRBJ2-1; 7 nucleotides match TRBD1. This CDR3 is built from 17 residues. The germline gives CDR1 MNHEY, CDR2 SMNVEV (reference sequence). V trimming: 2 bases; J trimming: 0 bases; junction bases outside the gene matches: 7. Here the CDR3 DNA reads TGTGCCAGCAGTTTAATGTACAGGGGCCGCTCCTACAATGAGCAGTTCTTC. Amino acids: CASSLMYRGRSYNEQFF.

This clone was found a few times. This chain uses TRBV19 with TRBJ2-7; perhaps TRBD2 as D (6 bases). Germline CDR1 and CDR2: LNHDA and SQIVND (reference sequence). Trimming removed 3 bases at V and 4 bases at J, with 16 bases between. The CDR3 runs to 15 residues. The CDR3 coding sequence is TGTGCCAGTAGTATCCTCGTGGGCGGAGGGTACGAGCAGTACTTC. Translated: CASSILVGGGYEQYF. Filled out from reference TRBV19 and TRBJ2-7, the complete variable domain reads DGGITQSPKYLFRKEGQNVTLSCEQNLNHDAMYWYRQDPGQGLRLIYYSQIVNDFQKGDIAEGYSVSREKKESFPLTVTSAQKNPTAFYLCASSILVGGGYEQYFGPGTRLTVT.

Comments on this clone: One junction end disagrees with the germline gene, perhaps due to a read error. The chain combines TRBV7-9 with TRBJ2-7, with D maybe TRBD1 (6 bases). The CDR3 is 13 amino acids. Germline V CDR1 and CDR2: SEHNR, FQNEAQ (reference sequence). In nucleotides, the CDR3 is TGTGCCAGCAGCTTAACCATACCGGGACACGGGGACTTC. Its translation: CASSLTIPGHGDF.

The rearrangement uses TRBV18 and TRBJ2-4; D uncertain. The CDR3 runs to 15 residues. Germline-derived CDR1 and CDR2 are KGHSH and LQKENI. The ends were cut back, 2 bases at V and 0 bases at J, with 8 bases in the middle. Here the CDR3 DNA reads TGTGCCAGCTCACCAGTTCTCCTAGCCAAAAACATTCAGTACTTC. Encoded protein: CASSPVLLAKNIQYF. The variable domain in full, with the rest retrieved from reference TRBV18 and TRBJ2-4, is NAGVMQNPRHLVRRRGQEARLRCSPMKGHSHVYWYRQLPEEGLKFMVYLQKENIIDESGMPKERFSAEFPKEGPSILRIQQVVRGDSAAYFCASSPVLLAKNIQYFGAGTRLSVL.

V and J are TRBV28 and TRBJ1-1; TRBD1 might be the D (6 bases). The CDR3 loop spans 14 amino acids. Trimming stripped 4 bases from V and 6 bases from J, with 15 bases between. Germline V gene data show CDR1 as MDHEN and CDR2 as SYDVKM. The CDR3 DNA follows: TGTGCCAGCAGTTCTACAGGGAATAGGGCTGAAGCTTTCTTT. Translating gives CASSSTGNRAEAFF.

V usage is TRBV4-1 and J usage is TRBJ1-3; D not certain. Trimming took off 0 bases at V and 0 bases at J, with 12 bases between the two ends. Germline lookup yields CDR1 MGHRA and CDR2 YSYEKL. The CDR3 totals 17 residues. In DNA form, the CDR3 reads TGCGCCAGCAGCCAAGAGGGCCTCGTAAGCTCTGGAAACACCATATATTTT. Encoded protein: CASSQEGLVSSGNTIYF.

The rearrangement joins TRBV10-2 to TRBJ2-1, with D tentatively TRBD1 (6 bases). V was cut by 3 bases and J by 9 bases, with 12 bases left in between. Germline V gives CDR1 WSHSY, CDR2 SAAADI. This CDR3 has 13 amino acids. CDR3 in DNA: TGCGCCAGCAGTGAACAGGGACCCCGTGAGCAGTTCTTC. Translating gives CASSEQGPREQFF.

The chain recombines TRBV6-6 with TRBJ2-1, with 10 bases aligning to TRBD2. The CDR3 sequence is 14 residues long. The trim removed 7 bases at V and 6 bases at J, leaving 6 bases unmatched. CDR1 MNHNY and CDR2 SVGAGI come from the germline V gene (reference sequence). CDR3 sequence reads: CASMGAGGGNEQFF. The CDR3 nucleotides read TGTGCCAGCATGGGAGCGGGGGGGGGCAATGAGCAGTTCTTC.

The chain is built from TRBV7-9 and TRBJ2-5, with 7 bases matching TRBD1. The V and J ends lost 8 bases and 3 bases, in that order; junction bases with no gene match: 3. From germline, CDR1 is SEHNR and CDR2 FQNEAQ (reference sequence). The CDR3 consists of 12 residues. The CDR3, as DNA: TGTGCCAGCGGAGACAGGGAAGAGACCCAGTACTTC. Translated: CASGDREETQYF. Supplemented by reference TRBV7-9 and TRBJ2-5, the full variable domain reads DTGVSQNPRHKITKRGQNVTFRCDPISEHNRLYWYRQTLGQGPEFLTYFQNEAQLEKSRLLSDRFSAERPKGSFSTLEIQRTEQGDSAMYLCASGDREETQYFGPGTRLLVL.